A single sample is the source of the 30 T cell receptor beta chains below, sequenced in a study of T cells in Graves' hyperthyroidism and ophthalmopathy. RNA transcripts gave rise to amplified TCR beta CDR3 regions. With the HTBI primer set, the TCR CDR3 went through a first round of RT-PCR. TCRdb re-called the multiplex PCR reads with MiXCR, one entry per CDR3 protein. The table shows 200,000 to 250,000 distinct CDR3 sequences, with 17% occurring only once. Sequencing was performed on blood. The source is a man aged 45-65 years with Graves' hyperthyroidism.

This clonotype appeared many times. The rearrangement joins TRBV10-3 to TRBJ2-7, with 8 bases identical to TRBD1. CDR3 length: 15 amino acids. The germline V gene encodes CDR1 ENHRY and CDR2 SYGVKD. Germline trimming cut 3 bases from V and 2 bases from J; bases unmatched to any gene: 6. CDR3 region: CAISEGRGLTYEQYF. The DNA of the CDR3 is TGTGCCATCAGTGAAGGCAGGGGGCTGACCTACGAGCAGTACTTC.

J is TRBJ1-1 and V is TRBV19, with a tentative D call TRBD1 (6 bases). The CDR3 consists of 14 residues. Germline-derived CDR1 and CDR2 are LNHDA and SQIVND (reference sequence). Trimming took 7 bases from V and 0 from J, leaving 12 bases between them. In nucleotides, the CDR3 is TGTGCCAGTAACACAGGGCGATTGAACACTGAAGCTTTCTTT. Its translation: CASNTGRLNTEAFF.

V gene TRBV10-3 combines with J gene TRBJ2-3, with D possibly matching TRBD1 (6 bases). The V end lost 6 bases, the J end lost 0 bases, and 16 bases lay between the germline ends. CDR3 length: 16 residues. CDR1 and CDR2 (germline): ENHRY, SYGVKD. CDR3 loop: CAIRTTGATSTDTQYF. As DNA, the CDR3 is TGTGCCATCAGGACGACAGGAGCCACTAGCACAGATACGCAGTATTTT.

This clonotype was recorded many times. The CDR3 nucleotides read TGTGCCATCACGACGGCAAACTACGAGCAGTACTTC. Residues: CAITTANYEQYF. The genes are TRBV10-3 and TRBJ2-7; D remains unclear. V lost 7 bases to trimming and J lost 3 bases, with 10 bases between them. The CDR3 totals 12 residues. The germline CDR1 and CDR2 sequences are ENHRY and SYGVKD.

The rearrangement joins TRBV6-1 to TRBJ1-4, with a tentative D call TRBD1 (6 bases). Germline V gene data show CDR1 as MNHNS and CDR2 as SASEGT. CDR3 length: 13 residues. V was cut by 6 bases and J by 5 bases, with 10 bases left in between. Here the CDR3 DNA reads TGTGCCAGCAGGAGGACAGAAAATGAAAAACTGTTTTTT. Its translation: CASRRTENEKLFF.

This clonotype showed up many times. The chain uses TRBV5-1 and TRBJ2-3; possibly TRBD1 for D (5 bases). V lost 0 bases to trimming and J lost 0 bases, with 11 bases between them. Germline CDR1 is SGHRS and CDR2 is YFSETQ. CDR3 length: 16 residues. In nucleotides, the CDR3 is TGCGCCAGCAGCTTGGCTACAGGATTTAGCACAGATACGCAGTATTTT. Translating gives CASSLATGFSTDTQYF.

A note on this clonotype: The CDR3 end shows no conserved phenylalanine or tryptophan, and so a read error is likely. This chain joins TRBV5-1 and TRBJ2-7; the match to TRBD2 covers 13 bases. This CDR3 is built from 14 residues. CDR1 is SGHRS, CDR2 YFSETQ, per germline. The V and J ends lost 2 bases and 5 bases, in that order; junction bases with no gene match: 1. The CDR3 DNA sequence: TGCGCCAGCAGCTTCGGACTAGCGGGAGACGAGCAGTACCTC. It translates to CASSFGLAGDEQYL.

The chain joins TRBV4-1 to TRBJ2-2; D remains unclear. This CDR3 is 14 amino acids long. Germline CDR1 reads MGHRA; CDR2 reads YSYEKL. Trimming stripped 1 base from V and 2 bases from J, with 5 bases between. The CDR3 sequence is CASSQAENTGELFF. CDR3 nucleotide sequence: TGCGCCAGCAGCCAAGCCGAAAACACCGGGGAGCTGTTTTTT.

This clonotype occurred many times. The chain combines TRBV7-9 with TRBJ2-5; D is ambiguous. The length of the CDR3 is 13 residues. CDR1 and CDR2 from the germline V gene are SEHNR and FQNEAQ (reference sequence). V lost 10 bases, J lost 5 bases, and 17 bases lay in between. The CDR3 nucleotides are TGTGCCAATTCCCTTGTGGGCACGGAGACCCAGTACTTC. It yields the protein CANSLVGTETQYF.

This clonotype was seen a handful of times. Given a much more abundant clone one base away, this may be a read error. Likely a read error: the CDR3 ends without its conserved phenylalanine or tryptophan. The rearrangement links TRBV12-3 or TRBV12-4 to TRBJ2-5; 9 positions match TRBD1. This CDR3 region has 14 residues. Trimming cost V 5 bases and J 4 bases; bases outside gene matches: 5. The CDR3 region is CASSPGTGTETQYS. The CDR3, as DNA: TGTGCCAGCAGTCCGGGGACAGGGACAGAGACCCAGTACTCC.

The chain is built from TRBV6-1 and TRBJ2-2, with D uncertain. V was clipped by 1 base and J by 6 bases, with 9 bases between them. The CDR3 has 14 amino acids. Germline V gene sequence: CDR1 MNHNS, CDR2 SASEGT. The CDR3 DNA follows: TGTGCCAGCAGTGAAGGGGAAGGGCCCGGGGAGCTGTTTTTT. Its translation: CASSEGEGPGELFF.

Many counts were recorded for this clonotype. This rearrangement joins TRBV3-1 to TRBJ2-3; 8 nucleotides align to TRBD2. This CDR3 is built from 12 residues. V dropped 7 bases and J dropped 5; count of bases not matched to a gene: 2. CDR1 is LGHDT and CDR2 is YNNKEL in the germline V gene (reference sequence). This CDR3 is CASTLAGDTQYF. The CDR3 nucleotides read TGTGCCAGCACCCTAGCGGGAGATACGCAGTATTTT.

This clonotype was observed many times. The rearrangement joins TRBV24-1 to TRBJ2-5; D not resolved. This CDR3 region has 13 residues. Trimming removed 9 bases from V and 1 base from J, with 11 bases in between. CDR1 and CDR2 (germline): KGHDR, SFDVKD. The CDR3 DNA is TGTGCCACCCAGCCTCCCTCCCAAGAGACCCAGTACTTC. This codes for CATQPPSQETQYF.

This clonotype was detected a few times. The rearrangement uses TRBV7-8 and TRBJ2-5; D may match TRBD1 or TRBD2 (5 bases each). The CDR3 contains 16 residues. V lost 5 bases, J lost 4 bases, and 20 bases lay in between. Germline CDR1 and CDR2: SGHVS and FQNEAQ. The chain's CDR3 is CASSQDGGGAGETQYF. Written as DNA, the CDR3 is TGTGCCAGCAGCCAAGATGGGGGTGGCGCGGGAGAGACCCAGTACTTC. The full variable domain, with the rest looked up from reference TRBV7-8 and TRBJ2-5, is GAGVSQSPRYKVAKRGQDVALRCDPISGHVSLFWYQQALGQGPEFLTYFQNEAQLDKSGLPSDRFFAERPEGSVSTLKIQRTQQEDSAVYLCASSQDGGGAGETQYFGPGTRLLVL.

The gene calls are TRBV19 and TRBJ2-1; 8 bases map to TRBD2. Germline loops: CDR1 LNHDA, CDR2 SQIVND (reference sequence). The V and J ends lost 5 bases and 10 bases, in that order; junction bases with no gene match: 10. This CDR3 has 14 amino acids. The DNA of the CDR3 is TGTGCCAGTAGTCCCGGGCGGGGGGCGGGCGAGCAGTTCTTC. As protein: CASSPGRGAGEQFF.

This clonotype occurred a few times. The chain carries TRBV4-1 and TRBJ2-1; 12 bases line up with TRBD2. This CDR3 is 15 amino acids long. V lost 4 bases, J lost 10 bases, and 8 bases stayed unmatched. The V gene's germline CDR1 is MGHRA and CDR2 YSYEKL. The CDR3 DNA reads TGCGCCAGCAGCCCAACTAGCGGGGGGTTCGGAGAGCAGTTCTTC. Translating it yields CASSPTSGGFGEQFF.

Ten or more counts support this clonotype. The rearrangement uses TRBV12-3 or TRBV12-4 and TRBJ2-5; unclear D gene. Trimming left V 3 bases short and J 2 bases short, with 10 bases between. The CDR3 extends over 14 amino acids. The CDR3 loop is CASSLVPNQETQYF. The DNA of the CDR3 is TGTGCCAGCAGTTTGGTTCCCAATCAAGAGACCCAGTACTTC.

This clonotype has just a few counts. Just one base apart from a much larger clone, this may be a read error. J is TRBJ1-4 and V is TRBV18; D remains ambiguous. The CDR3 is made up of 13 amino acids. From germline, CDR1 is KGHSH and CDR2 LQKENI. The chain's CDR3 is CASPPVSSEKLFF. As DNA, the CDR3 is TGTGCCAGCCCACCAGTGTCAAGTGAAAAACTGTTTTTT.

The J gene is TRBJ2-7, the V gene TRBV11-1; 7 positions match TRBD1. The CDR3 totals 16 residues. Germline V CDR1 and CDR2: SGHAT, FQDESV (reference sequence). The V gene end was trimmed by 5 bases and the J gene end by 3 bases; junction bases not matched to a gene: 13. The CDR3 DNA follows: TGTGCCAGCAGCCGTGAGGGACGGGGACAGTACTACGAGCAGTACTTC. As protein: CASSREGRGQYYEQYF.

This clonotype showed up many times. V and J are TRBV11-2 and TRBJ2-1; D is possibly TRBD2 (6 bases). Germline lookup yields CDR1 SGHAT and CDR2 FQNNGV. The CDR3 is 13 residues long. With 5 bases removed from V and 15 bases from J, the gap between germline ends came to 20 bases. The CDR3 region has the DNA TGTGCCAGCAGCATGCCGGGACTCCTCATCCCGTTCTTC. Its protein is CASSMPGLLIPFF.

This clonotype was seen many times. The chain recombines TRBV2 with TRBJ2-3; the D is unclear. The CDR3 has 14 residues. Trimming pared 2 bases from V and 1 base from J, leaving 7 bases between. Germline values: CDR1 SNHLY, CDR2 FYNNEI. The CDR3 coding sequence is TGTGCCAGCAGTGAACTAGGTCGCACAGATACGCAGTATTTT. Translated, it gives CASSELGRTDTQYF.

Comment on this clonotype: A much bigger clone sits one base away, suggesting this may be a read error. This chain links TRBV6-2 or TRBV6-3 with TRBJ2-3; D may be TRBD1 or TRBD2 (6 bases each). This CDR3 region has 13 residues. Deletions cut 2 bases from V and 8 bases from J, with 11 bases between. CDR1 is MNHEY and CDR2 is SVGEGT in the germline V gene. CDR3 residues: CASSYGGPVTQYF. The CDR3 DNA sequence: TGTGCCAGCAGTTACGGGGGGCCGGTTACGCAGTATTTT.

V gene TRBV7-9 combines with J gene TRBJ1-1; TRBD1 agrees at 8 bases. Germline V gene sequence: CDR1 SEHNR, CDR2 FQNEAQ (reference sequence). The ends lost 6 bases at V and 1 base at J; junction bases unmatched: 13. This CDR3 is 17 amino acids long. The CDR3 spells CASSSPAGGRGNTEAFF. The CDR3 nucleotides are TGTGCCAGCAGTTCTCCAGCAGGGGGCAGGGGGAACACTGAAGCTTTCTTT.

The CDR3 reads CASSYVRGSYEQYF. DNA of the CDR3: TGTGCCAGCAGTTATGTTCGCGGATCCTACGAGCAGTACTTC. This chain uses TRBV6-9 with TRBJ2-7; D remains ambiguous. Deletions cut 2 bases from V and 1 base from J, with 9 bases between. The CDR3 sequence is 14 residues long. The germline V gene encodes CDR1 MNHGY and CDR2 SVAAGI.

This clonotype was counted ten times or more. The J gene is TRBJ2-7, the V gene TRBV28, with TRBD1 matching over 7 bases. The trim removed 5 bases at V and 4 bases at J, leaving 8 bases unmatched. Germline loops: CDR1 MDHEN, CDR2 SYDVKM. This CDR3 region has 14 residues. As DNA, the CDR3 is TGTGCCAGCAGTCCCCACAGGGGTTTGTACGAGCAGTACTTC. Protein sequence: CASSPHRGLYEQYF. Full variable domain (missing parts from reference TRBV28 and TRBJ2-7): DVKVTQSSRYLVKRTGEKVFLECVQDMDHENMFWYRQDPGLGLRLIYFSYDVKMKEKGDIPEGYSVSREKKERFSLILESASTNQTSMYLCASSPHRGLYEQYFGPGTRLTVT.

This sequence joins TRBV20-1 and TRBJ2-7; D could derive from TRBD1 or TRBD2 (5 bases each). This CDR3 comprises 15 residues. Germline V gene data show CDR1 as DFQATT and CDR2 as SNEGSKA (reference sequence). Between the trimmed V and J ends, which lost 1 base and 0 bases, there was a span of 13 bases. The CDR3 region is CSARGGSGHSYEQYF. Written as DNA, the CDR3 is TGCAGTGCTAGAGGGGGCAGCGGCCACTCCTACGAGCAGTACTTC.

This clonotype occurred many times. This chain connects TRBV20-1 to TRBJ2-5; TRBD2 might be the D (5 bases). Trimming removed 8 bases at V and 3 bases at J, with 22 bases between. The CDR3 has 15 residues. Per the germline V gene, CDR1 is DFQATT and CDR2 is SNEGSKA (reference sequence). CDR3 in amino acids: CSPPVLLGLEETQYF. DNA of the CDR3: TGCAGTCCTCCGGTTCTACTAGGCCTAGAAGAGACCCAGTACTTC.

This clonotype appeared a few times. The rearrangement joins TRBV30 to TRBJ2-3; TRBD2 aligns across 9 bases. This CDR3 spans 14 amino acids. Germline lookup yields CDR1 GTSNPN and CDR2 SVGIG (reference sequence). With 5 bases clipped from V and 5 bases from J, the junction kept 8 bases outside the gene matches. CDR3 loop: CAWSQREERDTQYF. Written as DNA, the CDR3 is TGTGCCTGGTCTCAGCGGGAGGAGAGAGATACGCAGTATTTT. Filled out from reference TRBV30 and TRBJ2-3, the complete variable domain reads SQTIHQWPATLVQPVGSPLSLECTVEGTSNPNLYWYRQAAGRGLQLLFYSVGIGQISSEVPQNLSASRPQDRQFILSSKKLLLSDSGFYLCAWSQREERDTQYFGPGTRLTVL.

At least ten counts were recorded for this clonotype. This chain links TRBV28 with TRBJ2-6, with D possibly matching TRBD2 (6 bases). Germline V gene lookup returns CDR1 MDHEN and CDR2 SYDVKM. V was clipped by 5 bases and J by 0 bases, with 14 bases between them. This CDR3 has 17 amino acids. The CDR3 bases are TGTGCCAGCAGTGGATCGGACGGGAGCTCTGGGGCCAACGTCCTGACTTTC. Translating it yields CASSGSDGSSGANVLTF.

The V call is TRBV6-2 or TRBV6-3, the J call TRBJ1-2, with D possibly matching TRBD1 (5 bases). This CDR3 is built from 13 residues. Deletions cut 5 bases from V and 2 bases from J, with 9 bases between. Germline values: CDR1 MNHEY, CDR2 SVGEGT. The CDR3 bases are TGTGCCAGCAGTGACCGGGACAACTATGGCTACACCTTC. Translation gives CASSDRDNYGYTF.